Here is one T cell receptor (beta chain) with its context. V gave up 2 bases and J gave up 3 bases, with 11 bases separating them. The CDR3 extends over 15 amino acids. CDR1 and CDR2 (germline): SGHRS, YFSETQ. Sequenced by immunoSEQ multiplex PCR; TCRdb stores in-frame clones only, minus some. The data show 700,000 to 750,000 clones, roughly 85% seen once. The record originates from a study of shared T cell receptors in the human thymus. This sample was shared with a second study, whose subject was human thymus T cells. That publication notes: Having surgery to correct congenital heart defects, healthy Finnish infants acted as the donors. Surgeons resected thymus tissue during corrective heart surgery. Thymic and blood repertoires appeared to display a bias in their usage of V and J genes. Thymic repertoires of unrelated individuals were reported in related research to overlap highly.

The clonotype was recovered from a girl less than two years old with a congenital heart defect. The rearrangement joins TRBV5-1 to TRBJ1-4, with a tentative D call TRBD1 (5 bases). The sequenced material came from thymocytes. CDR3 coding DNA: TGCGCCAGCAGCTTCAGTGGCAGGGCTAATGAAAAACTGTTTTTT. It specifies CASSFSGRANEKLFF. The variable domain in full, with the rest retrieved from reference TRBV5-1 and TRBJ1-4, is KAGVTQTPRYLIKTRGQQVTLSCSPISGHRSVSWYQQTPGQGLQFLFEYFSETQRNKGNFPGRFSGRQFSNSRSEMNVSTLELGDSALYLCASSFSGRANEKLFFGSGTQLSVL.